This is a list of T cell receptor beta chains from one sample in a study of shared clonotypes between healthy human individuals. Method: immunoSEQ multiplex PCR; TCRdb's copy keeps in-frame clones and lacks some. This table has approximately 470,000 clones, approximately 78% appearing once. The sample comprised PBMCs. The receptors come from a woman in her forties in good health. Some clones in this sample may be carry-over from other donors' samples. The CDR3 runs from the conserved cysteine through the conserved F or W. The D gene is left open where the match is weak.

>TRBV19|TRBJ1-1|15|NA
CASSIDRGGDTEAFF
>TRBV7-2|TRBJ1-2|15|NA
CASSFLTVANYGYTF
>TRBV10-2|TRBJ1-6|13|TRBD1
CASTDRGDSPLHF
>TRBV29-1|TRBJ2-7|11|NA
CSVGVTLEQYF
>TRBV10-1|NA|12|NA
CASSSRDYEQYF
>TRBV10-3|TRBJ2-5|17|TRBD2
CAISESGLAERKEAQYF
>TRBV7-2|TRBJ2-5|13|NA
CASSAVSAETQYF
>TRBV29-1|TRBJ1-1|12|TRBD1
CSARDRETEAFF
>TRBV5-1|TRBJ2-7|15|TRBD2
CASSSGAGGIYEQYF
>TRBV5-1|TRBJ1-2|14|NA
CASSLGSGDYGYTF
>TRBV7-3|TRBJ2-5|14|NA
CASSLTGAQETQYF
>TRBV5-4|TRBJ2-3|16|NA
CASSLAGTRGTDTQYF
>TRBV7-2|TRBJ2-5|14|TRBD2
CASKPSGIQETQYF
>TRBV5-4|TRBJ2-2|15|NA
CASSLDPGYTGELFF
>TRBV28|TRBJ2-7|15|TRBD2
CASSLGPSGSYEQYF
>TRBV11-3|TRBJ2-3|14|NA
CASSLDRTTDTQYF
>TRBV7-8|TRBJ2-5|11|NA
CASSSRETQYF
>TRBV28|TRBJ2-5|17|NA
CASSLLSTHRAQETQYF
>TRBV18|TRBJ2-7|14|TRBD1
CASSPGTGLYEQYF
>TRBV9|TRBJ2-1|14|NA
CASSVVGSGNEQFF
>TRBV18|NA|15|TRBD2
CASSPGGRASYEQYF
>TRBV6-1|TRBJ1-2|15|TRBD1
CASSEATGQLDGYTF
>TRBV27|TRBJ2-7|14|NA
CASSLGGNSYEQYF
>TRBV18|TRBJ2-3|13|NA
CASSPGSTDTQYF
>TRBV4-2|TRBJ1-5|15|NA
CASSQDRGGKRPQHF
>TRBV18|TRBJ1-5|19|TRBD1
CASSPGWDRDPYSNQPQHF
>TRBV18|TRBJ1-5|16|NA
CASSPPGRSGHQPQHF
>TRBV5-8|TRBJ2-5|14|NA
CASSPGRDQETQYF